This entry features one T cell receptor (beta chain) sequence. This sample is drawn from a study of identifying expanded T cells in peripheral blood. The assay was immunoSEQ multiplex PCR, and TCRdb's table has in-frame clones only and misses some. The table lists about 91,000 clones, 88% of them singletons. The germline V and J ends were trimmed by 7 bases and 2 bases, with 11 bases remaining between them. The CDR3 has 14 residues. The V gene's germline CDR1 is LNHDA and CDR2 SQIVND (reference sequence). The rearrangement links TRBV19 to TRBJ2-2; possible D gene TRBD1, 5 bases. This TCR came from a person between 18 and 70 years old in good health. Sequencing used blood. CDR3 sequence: CASILTVNTGELFF. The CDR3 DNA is TGTGCCAGTATTCTGACAGTTAACACCGGGGAGCTGTTTTTT.